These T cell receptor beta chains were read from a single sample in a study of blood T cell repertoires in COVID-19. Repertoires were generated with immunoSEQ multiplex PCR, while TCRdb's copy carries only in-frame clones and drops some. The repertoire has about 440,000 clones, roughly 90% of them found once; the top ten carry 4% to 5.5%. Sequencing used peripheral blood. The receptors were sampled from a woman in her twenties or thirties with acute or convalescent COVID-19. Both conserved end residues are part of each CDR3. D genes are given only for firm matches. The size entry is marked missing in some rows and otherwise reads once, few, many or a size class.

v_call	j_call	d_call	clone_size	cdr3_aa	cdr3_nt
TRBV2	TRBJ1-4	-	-	CASSPTGTLGEKLFF	TGTGCCAGCAGTCCTACCGGGACACTGGGGGAAAAACTGTTTTTT
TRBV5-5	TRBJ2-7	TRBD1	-	CASSWDRTYEQYF	TGTGCCAGCAGCTGGGACAGAACCTACGAGCAGTACTTC
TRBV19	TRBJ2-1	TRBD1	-	CASSIDQGAYNEQFF	TGTGCCAGTAGTATAGACCAGGGGGCCTACAATGAGCAGTTCTTC
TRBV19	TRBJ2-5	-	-	CASSPRGRGGQETQYF	TGTGCCAGTAGTCCCCGGGGCAGGGGAGGGCAAGAGACCCAGTACTTC
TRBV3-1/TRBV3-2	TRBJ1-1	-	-	CASSQELLNTEAFF	TGTGCCAGCAGCCAAGAACTGTTGAACACTGAAGCTTTCTTT
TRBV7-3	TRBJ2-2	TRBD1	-	CASSADRLNTGELFF	TGTGCCAGCAGCGCGGACAGGTTAAACACCGGGGAGCTGTTTTTT
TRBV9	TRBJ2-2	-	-	CASSATGGPPTGELFF	TGTGCCAGCAGCGCCACGGGGGGCCCCCCAACCGGGGAGCTGTTTTTT
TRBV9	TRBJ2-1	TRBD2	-	CASSVGGSGDNEQFF	TGTGCCAGCAGCGTAGGCGGGAGCGGGGACAATGAGCAGTTCTTC
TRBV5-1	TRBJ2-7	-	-	CASRDTYEQYF	TGCGCCAGCCGAGATACCTACGAGCAGTACTTC
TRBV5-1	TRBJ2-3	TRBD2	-	CASSTGLAGVDHTDTQYF	TGCGCCAGCAGCACAGGACTAGCGGGGGTCGATCACACAGATACGCAGTATTTT
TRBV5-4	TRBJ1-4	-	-	CASSPLGGTGNEKLFF	TGTGCCAGCAGCCCTCTCGGCGGGACGGGGAATGAAAAACTGTTTTTT
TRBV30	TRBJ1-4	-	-	CAWSGAGDEKLFF	TGTGCCTGGAGTGGGGCAGGGGATGAAAAACTGTTTTTT
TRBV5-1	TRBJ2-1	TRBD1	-	CASSSGQGLGNEQFF	TGCGCCAGCAGCTCTGGACAGGGGTTGGGGAATGAGCAGTTCTTC
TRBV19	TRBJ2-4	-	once	CASSIATAHFGNIQYF	TGTGCCAGTAGTATAGCCACAGCCCATTTCGGCAACATTCAGTACTTC
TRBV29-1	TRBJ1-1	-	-	CSVGKQGGNTEAFF	TGCAGCGTCGGGAAACAGGGTGGGAACACTGAAGCTTTCTTT
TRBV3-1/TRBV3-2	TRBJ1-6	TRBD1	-	CASSRDRGRSPLHF	TGTGCCAGCAGCCGGGACAGGGGACGGTCACCCCTCCACTTT
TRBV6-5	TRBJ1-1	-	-	CASRVRDKPTEAFF	TGTGCCAGCAGGGTTCGGGACAAGCCCACTGAAGCTTTCTTT
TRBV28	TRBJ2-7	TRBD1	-	CASRYRDRRPYEQYF	TGTGCCAGCAGGTACCGGGACAGACGACCTTACGAGCAGTACTTC
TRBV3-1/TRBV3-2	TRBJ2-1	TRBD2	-	CASSQDPLAGGYNEQFF	TGTGCCAGCAGCCAAGATCCCCTAGCGGGGGGGTACAATGAGCAGTTCTTC
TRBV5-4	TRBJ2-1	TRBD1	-	CASSLVGQDNEQFF	TGTGCCAGCAGCTTGGTGGGACAGGACAATGAGCAGTTCTTC
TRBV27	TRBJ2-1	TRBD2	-	CASSLASGGHSSYNEQFF	TGTGCCAGCAGTTTGGCTAGCGGGGGGCATAGCTCCTACAATGAGCAGTTCTTC
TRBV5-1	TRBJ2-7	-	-	CASSFKWQGKRDEQYF	TGCGCCAGCAGCTTTAAATGGCAGGGGAAGAGGGACGAGCAGTACTTC
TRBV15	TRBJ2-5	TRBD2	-	CATSPGLAEETQYF	TGTGCCACCAGCCCCGGACTAGCGGAAGAGACCCAGTACTTC
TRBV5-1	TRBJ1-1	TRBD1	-	CASSLDPTGGGTEAFF	TGCGCCAGCAGCCTAGACCCGACAGGGGGTGGCACTGAAGCTTTCTTT
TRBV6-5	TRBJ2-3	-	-	CASSKLEVTDTQYF	TGTGCCAGCAGTAAACTAGAGGTCACAGATACGCAGTATTTT
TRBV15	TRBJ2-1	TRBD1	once	CATSRDRASYNEQFF	TGTGCCACCAGCAGGGACAGGGCCTCCTACAATGAGCAGTTCTTC
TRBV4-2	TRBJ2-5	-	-	CASSQDIGRETQYF	TGTGCCAGCAGCCAAGATATAGGGAGGGAGACCCAGTACTTC
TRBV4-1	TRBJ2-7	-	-	CASSQVTGGGSYEQYF	TGCGCCAGCAGCCAAGTCACCGGGGGTGGGTCCTACGAGCAGTACTTC
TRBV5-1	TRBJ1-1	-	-	CASSLDPVANTEAFF	TGCGCCAGCAGCTTGGATCCAGTAGCGAACACTGAAGCTTTCTTT
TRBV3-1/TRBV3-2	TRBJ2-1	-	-	CASSQGRGGYNEQFF	TGTGCCAGCAGCCAAGGGAGGGGTGGGTACAATGAGCAGTTCTTC
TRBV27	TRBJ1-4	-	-	CASRQGGSNEKLFF	TGTGCCAGCAGGCAGGGAGGATCTAATGAAAAACTGTTTTTT
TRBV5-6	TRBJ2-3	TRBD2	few	CASSLYGSGGALTDTQYF	TGTGCCAGCAGCTTGTACGGGAGCGGGGGGGCGCTCACAGATACGCAGTATTTT
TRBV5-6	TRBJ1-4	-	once	CASSFGQINEKLFF	TGTGCCAGCAGCTTTGGGCAGATTAATGAAAAACTGTTTTTT
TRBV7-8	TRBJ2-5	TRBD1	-	CASSSHTYGQGGGAQYF	TGTGCCAGCAGCTCCCACACCTATGGACAGGGAGGAGGGGCCCAGTACTTC
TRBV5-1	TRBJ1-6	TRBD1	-	CASKTGTGDSYNSPLHF	TGCGCCAGCAAAACAGGGACAGGGGACTCCTATAATTCACCCCTCCACTTT
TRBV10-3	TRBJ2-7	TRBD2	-	CAISEYTGAGEQYF	TGTGCCATCAGTGAGTATACCGGAGCGGGGGAGCAGTACTTC
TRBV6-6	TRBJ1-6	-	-	CASSQDRTISPLHF	TGTGCCAGCAGTCAAGACAGGACAATATCACCCCTCCACTTT
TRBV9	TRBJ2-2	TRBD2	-	CASSRDGLATGELFF	TGTGCCAGCTCCCGAGACGGACTAGCGACCGGGGAGCTGTTTTTT
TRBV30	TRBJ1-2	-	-	CAWSRQRGYTF	TGTGCCTGGAGTAGGCAGCGTGGCTACACCTTC
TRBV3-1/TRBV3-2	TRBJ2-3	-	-	CASSQVVRDTQYF	TGTGCCAGCAGCCAAGTAGTCCGAGATACGCAGTATTTT
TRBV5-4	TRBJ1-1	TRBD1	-	CASSVDRANTEAFF	TGTGCCAGCAGCGTCGACAGGGCGAACACTGAAGCTTTCTTT
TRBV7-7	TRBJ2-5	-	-	CASSLQPGQETQYF	TGTGCCAGCAGCTTACAACCAGGGCAAGAGACCCAGTACTTC
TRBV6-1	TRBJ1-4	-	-	CASSEALWQTLNEKLFF	TGTGCCAGCAGTGAAGCGCTATGGCAGACTCTTAATGAAAAACTGTTTTTT
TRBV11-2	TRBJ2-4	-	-	CASSLDGGFAAKNIQYF	TGTGCCAGCAGCTTAGACGGCGGGTTCGCGGCCAAAAACATTCAGTACTTC
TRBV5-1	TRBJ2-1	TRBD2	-	CASSPFGLADEQFF	TGCGCCAGCAGCCCCTTCGGACTAGCTGATGAGCAGTTCTTC
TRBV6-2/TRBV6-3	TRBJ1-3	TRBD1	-	CASSPRQGGHVGNTIYF	TGTGCCAGCAGCCCTCGACAGGGTGGCCATGTCGGAAACACCATATATTTT
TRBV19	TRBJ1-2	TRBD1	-	CASTRPGGIYGYTF	TGTGCCAGTACCCGACCAGGGGGAATCTATGGCTACACCTTC
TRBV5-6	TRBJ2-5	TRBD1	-	CASSFAGGETQYF	TGTGCCAGCAGCTTCGCAGGGGGAGAGACCCAGTACTTC
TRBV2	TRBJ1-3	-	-	CASSEVGAYGNTIYF	TGTGCCAGCAGTGAAGTAGGGGCATACGGAAACACCATATATTTT
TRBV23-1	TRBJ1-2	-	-	CASSQSEGEGYTF	TGCGCCAGCAGTCAATCTGAGGGGGAAGGCTACACCTTC
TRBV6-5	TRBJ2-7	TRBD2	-	CASSYSSGLGYEQYF	TGTGCCAGCAGTTACTCATCGGGACTAGGATACGAGCAGTACTTC
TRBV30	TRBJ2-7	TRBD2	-	CAWGPGLAGVEQYF	TGTGCCTGGGGGCCGGGACTAGCGGGAGTTGAGCAGTACTTC
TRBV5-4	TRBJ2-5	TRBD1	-	CASSLMSSRGPETQYF	TGTGCCAGCAGCTTGATGTCGTCCAGGGGGCCAGAGACCCAGTACTTC
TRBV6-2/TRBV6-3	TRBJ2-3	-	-	CASSPRRQIVNTQYF	TGTGCCAGCAGCCCCCGACGACAGATTGTTAATACGCAGTATTTT
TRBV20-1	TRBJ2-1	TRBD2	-	CSASLRGGRYEQFF	TGCAGTGCTAGTTTGCGGGGGGGCCGATATGAGCAGTTCTTC
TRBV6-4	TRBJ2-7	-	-	CASRGRQGQSYEQYF	TGTGCCAGCAGGGGGAGGCAGGGTCAGTCCTACGAGCAGTACTTC
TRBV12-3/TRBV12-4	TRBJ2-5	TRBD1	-	CASSGTGAETQYF	TGTGCCAGCAGTGGAACAGGGGCCGAGACCCAGTACTTC
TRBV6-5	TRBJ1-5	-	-	CASSHRPGGNQPQHF	TGTGCCAGCAGTCATCGGCCCGGAGGGAATCAGCCCCAGCATTTT
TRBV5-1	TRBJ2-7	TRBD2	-	CASSLWGLADTNWNYEQYF	TGCGCCAGCAGCTTATGGGGCCTAGCGGATACCAATTGGAACTACGAGCAGTACTTC
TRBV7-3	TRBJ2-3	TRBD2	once	CASSVRGGLGDTQYF	TGTGCCAGCAGCGTCCGGGGGGGCCTCGGAGATACGCAGTATTTT